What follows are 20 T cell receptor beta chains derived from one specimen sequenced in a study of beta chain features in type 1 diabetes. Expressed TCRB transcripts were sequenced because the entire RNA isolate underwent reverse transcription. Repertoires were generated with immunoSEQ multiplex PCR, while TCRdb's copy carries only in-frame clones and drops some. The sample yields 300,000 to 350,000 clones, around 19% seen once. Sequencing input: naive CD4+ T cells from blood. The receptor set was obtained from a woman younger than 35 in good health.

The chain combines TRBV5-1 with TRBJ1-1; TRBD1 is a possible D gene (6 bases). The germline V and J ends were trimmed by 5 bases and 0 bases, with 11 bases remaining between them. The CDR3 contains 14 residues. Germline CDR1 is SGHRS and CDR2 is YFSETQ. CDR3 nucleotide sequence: TGCGCCAGCAGGCAAACAGGGTTGAACACTGAAGCTTTCTTT. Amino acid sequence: CASRQTGLNTEAFF.

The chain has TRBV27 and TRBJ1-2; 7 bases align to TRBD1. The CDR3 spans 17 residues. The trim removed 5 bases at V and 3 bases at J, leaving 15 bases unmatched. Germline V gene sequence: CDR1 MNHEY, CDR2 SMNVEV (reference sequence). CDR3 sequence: CASSLRSSRQGHYGYTF. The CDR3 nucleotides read TGTGCCAGCAGTCTAAGATCAAGCCGACAGGGCCACTATGGCTACACCTTC.

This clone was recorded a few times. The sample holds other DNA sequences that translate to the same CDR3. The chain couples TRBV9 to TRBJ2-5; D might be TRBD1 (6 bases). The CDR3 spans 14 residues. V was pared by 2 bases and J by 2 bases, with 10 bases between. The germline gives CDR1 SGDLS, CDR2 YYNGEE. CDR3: CASSVSGTQETQYF. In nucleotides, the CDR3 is TGTGCCAGCAGCGTCTCAGGGACACAAGAGACCCAGTACTTC.

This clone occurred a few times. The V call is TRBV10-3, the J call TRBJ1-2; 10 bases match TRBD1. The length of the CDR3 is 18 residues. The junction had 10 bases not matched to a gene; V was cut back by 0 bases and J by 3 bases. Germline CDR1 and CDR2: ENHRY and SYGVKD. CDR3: CAISESNEGQGFDYGYTF. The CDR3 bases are TGTGCCATCAGTGAGTCGAATGAGGGACAGGGGTTTGACTATGGCTACACCTTC.

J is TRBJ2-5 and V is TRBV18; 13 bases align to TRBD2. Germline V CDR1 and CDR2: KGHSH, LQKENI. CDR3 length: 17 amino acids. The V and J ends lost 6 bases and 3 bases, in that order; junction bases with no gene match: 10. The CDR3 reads CASSSLLLAGGEETQYF. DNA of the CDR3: TGTGCCAGCTCGTCCCTACTACTAGCGGGAGGGGAAGAGACCCAGTACTTC.

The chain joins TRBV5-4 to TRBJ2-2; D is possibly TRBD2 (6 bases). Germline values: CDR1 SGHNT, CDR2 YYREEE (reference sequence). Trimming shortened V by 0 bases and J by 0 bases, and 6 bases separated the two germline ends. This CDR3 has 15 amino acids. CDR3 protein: CASSLERANTGELFF. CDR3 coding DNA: TGTGCCAGCAGCTTGGAGCGGGCGAACACCGGGGAGCTGTTTTTT. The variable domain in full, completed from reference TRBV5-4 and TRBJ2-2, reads ETGVTQSPTHLIKTRGQQVTLRCSSQSGHNTVSWYQQALGQGPQFIFQYYREEENGRGNFPPRFSGLQFPNYSSELNVNALELDDSALYLCASSLERANTGELFFGEGSRLTVL.

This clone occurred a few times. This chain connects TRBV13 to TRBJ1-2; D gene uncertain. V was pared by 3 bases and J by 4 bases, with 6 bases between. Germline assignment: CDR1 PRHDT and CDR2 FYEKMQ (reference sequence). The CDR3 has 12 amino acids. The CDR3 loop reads CASSLRFYGYTF. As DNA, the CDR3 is TGTGCCAGCAGCTTGCGGTTCTATGGCTACACCTTC.

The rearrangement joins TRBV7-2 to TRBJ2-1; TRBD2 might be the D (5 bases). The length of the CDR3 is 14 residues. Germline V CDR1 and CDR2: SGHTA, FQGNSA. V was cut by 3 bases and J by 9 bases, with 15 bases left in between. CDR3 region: CASSFRTPGGEQFF. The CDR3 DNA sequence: TGTGCCAGCAGCTTCCGGACGCCCGGAGGTGAGCAGTTCTTC.

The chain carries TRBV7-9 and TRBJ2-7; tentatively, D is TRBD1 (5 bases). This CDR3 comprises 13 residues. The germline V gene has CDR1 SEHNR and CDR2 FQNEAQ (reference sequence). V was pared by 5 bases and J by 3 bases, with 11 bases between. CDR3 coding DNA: TGTGCCAGCAGCATAGACCAGGGCTACGAGCAGTACTTC. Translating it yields CASSIDQGYEQYF.

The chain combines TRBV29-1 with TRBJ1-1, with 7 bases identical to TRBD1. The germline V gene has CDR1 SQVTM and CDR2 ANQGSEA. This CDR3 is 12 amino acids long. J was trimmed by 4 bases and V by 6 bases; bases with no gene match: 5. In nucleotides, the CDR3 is TGCAGCGTCTCGACAGGGACCACTGAAGCTTTCTTT. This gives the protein CSVSTGTTEAFF. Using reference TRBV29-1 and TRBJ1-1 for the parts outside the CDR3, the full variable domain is SAVISQKPSRDICQRGTSLTIQCQVDSQVTMMFWYRQQPGQSLTLIATANQGSEATYESGFVIDKFPISRPNLTFSTLTVSNMSPEDSSIYLCSVSTGTTEAFFGQGTRLTVV.

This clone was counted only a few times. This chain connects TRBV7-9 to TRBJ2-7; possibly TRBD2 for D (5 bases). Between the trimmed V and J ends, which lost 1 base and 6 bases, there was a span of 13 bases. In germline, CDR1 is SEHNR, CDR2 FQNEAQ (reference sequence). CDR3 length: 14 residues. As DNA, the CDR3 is TGTGCCAGCAGCTTAGGGAGGAATTCACTCGAGCAGTACTTC. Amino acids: CASSLGRNSLEQYF.

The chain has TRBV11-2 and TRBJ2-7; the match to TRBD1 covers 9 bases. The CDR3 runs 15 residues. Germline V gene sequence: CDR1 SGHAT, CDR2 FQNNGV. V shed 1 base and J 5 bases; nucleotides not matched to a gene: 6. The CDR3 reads CASSLAPQGADEQYF. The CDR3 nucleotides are TGTGCCAGCAGCTTAGCCCCACAGGGGGCCGACGAGCAGTACTTC.

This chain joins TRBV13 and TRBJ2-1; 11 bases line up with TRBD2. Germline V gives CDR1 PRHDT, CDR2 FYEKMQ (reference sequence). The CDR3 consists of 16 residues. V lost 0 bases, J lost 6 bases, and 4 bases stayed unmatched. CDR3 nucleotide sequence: TGTGCCAGCAGCTTAGGTGGGACTAGCGGAACCAATGAGCAGTTCTTC. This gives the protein CASSLGGTSGTNEQFF. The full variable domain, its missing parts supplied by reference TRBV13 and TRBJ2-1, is AAGVIQSPRHLIKEKRETATLKCYPIPRHDTVYWYQQGPGQDPQFLISFYEKMQSDKGSIPDRFSAQQFSDYHSELNMSSLELGDSALYFCASSLGGTSGTNEQFFGPGTRLTVL.

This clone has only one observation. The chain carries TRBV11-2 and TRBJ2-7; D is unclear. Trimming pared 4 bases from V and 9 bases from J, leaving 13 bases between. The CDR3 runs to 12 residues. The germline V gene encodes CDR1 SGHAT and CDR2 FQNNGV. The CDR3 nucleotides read TGTGCCAGCAGCTCCTATTCCACGGGGCAGTACTTC. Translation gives CASSSYSTGQYF.

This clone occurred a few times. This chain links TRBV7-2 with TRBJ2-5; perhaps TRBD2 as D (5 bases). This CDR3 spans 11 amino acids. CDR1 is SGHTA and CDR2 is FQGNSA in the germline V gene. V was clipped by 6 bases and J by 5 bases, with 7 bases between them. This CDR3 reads CASREDETQYF. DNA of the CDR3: TGTGCCAGCAGGGAGGACGAGACCCAGTACTTC. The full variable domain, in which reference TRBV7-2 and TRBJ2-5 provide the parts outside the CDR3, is GAGVSQSPSNKVTEKGKDVELRCDPISGHTALYWYRQSLGQGLEFLIYFQGNSAPDKSGLPSDRFSAERTGGSVSTLTIQRTQQEDSAVYLCASREDETQYFGPGTRLLVL.

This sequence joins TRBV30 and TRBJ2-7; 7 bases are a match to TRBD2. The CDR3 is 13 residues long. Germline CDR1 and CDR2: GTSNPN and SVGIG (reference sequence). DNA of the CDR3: TGTGCATCCCAGGGCGGGAGTAGGTACGAGCAGTACTTC. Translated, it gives CASQGGSRYEQYF.

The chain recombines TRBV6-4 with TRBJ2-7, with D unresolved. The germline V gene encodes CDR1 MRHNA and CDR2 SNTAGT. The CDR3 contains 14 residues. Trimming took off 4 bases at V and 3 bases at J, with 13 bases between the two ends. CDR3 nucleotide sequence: TGTGCCAGCAGTGCCCAGCCAGGTAGCTACGAGCAGTACTTC. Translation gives CASSAQPGSYEQYF.

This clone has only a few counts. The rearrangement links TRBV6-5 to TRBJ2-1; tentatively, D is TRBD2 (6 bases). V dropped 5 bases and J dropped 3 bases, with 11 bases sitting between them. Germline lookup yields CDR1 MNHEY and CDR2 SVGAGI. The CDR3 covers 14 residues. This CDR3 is CASSPRDFYNEQFF. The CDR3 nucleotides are TGTGCCAGCAGTCCCCGGGACTTCTACAATGAGCAGTTCTTC.

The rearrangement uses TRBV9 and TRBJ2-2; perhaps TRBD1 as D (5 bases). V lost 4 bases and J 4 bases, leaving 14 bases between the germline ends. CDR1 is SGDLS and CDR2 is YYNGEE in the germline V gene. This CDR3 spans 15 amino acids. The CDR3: CASSPRQGVTGELFF. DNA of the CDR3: TGTGCCAGCAGCCCCCGTCAGGGTGTCACCGGGGAGCTGTTTTTT.

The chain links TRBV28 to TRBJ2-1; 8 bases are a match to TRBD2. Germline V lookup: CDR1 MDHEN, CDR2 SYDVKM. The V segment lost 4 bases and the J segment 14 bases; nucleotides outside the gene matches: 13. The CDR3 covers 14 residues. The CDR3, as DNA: TGTGCCAGCAGTTCCCCCCCCGCGGGAGGCGGTGAGTTCTTC. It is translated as CASSSPPAGGGEFF.